The 30 T cell receptor beta chains below come from one sample, sequenced in a study of shared clonotypes between healthy human individuals. This table comes from immunoSEQ multiplex PCR, and its TCRdb copy is limited to in-frame clones, with some not included. The sample contains a few hundred thousand clones, around nine tenths of which appear only once. The sample taken for sequencing was memory CD8+ T cells sorted from blood. Subset specified: CD45RO+ cells pooled with CCR7-negative TemRA cells. Receptor source: a man aged 18 to 35 in good health.

The rearrangement joins TRBV10-3 to TRBJ1-1; possible D gene TRBD1, 6 bases. Between the trimmed V and J ends, which lost 11 bases and 1 base, there was a span of 11 bases. The CDR3 is 12 amino acids. The germline V gene has CDR1 ENHRY and CDR2 SYGVKD. Here the CDR3 reads CASRQANTEAFF. CDR3 sequence (DNA): TGTGCCTCCCGACAGGCGAACACTGAAGCTTTCTTT.

The CDR3 DNA sequence: TGTGCCAGTAGTATGACTAGCGGGATCTACGAGCAGTACTTC. Translation: CASSMTSGIYEQYF. The J gene is TRBJ2-7, the V gene TRBV19, with TRBD2 matching over 11 bases. The CDR3 extends over 14 amino acids. Trimming removed 3 bases from V and 3 bases from J; junction bases left unmatched: 1. CDR1 LNHDA and CDR2 SQIVND come from the germline V gene (reference sequence).

The chain combines TRBV9 with TRBJ2-5; 9 bases align to TRBD1. The CDR3 length is 14 residues. Losses at the gene ends were 3 bases for V and 7 bases for J; bases not matched to a gene: 7. Germline V CDR1 and CDR2: SGDLS, YYNGEE. The CDR3: CASSAGTGSTTQYF. The DNA of the CDR3 is TGTGCCAGCAGCGCCGGGACAGGGTCCACGACCCAGTACTTC.

The CDR3 DNA reads as TGTGCCAGCAGTTTAGGGGGGCCCCGATCCTACGAGCAGTACTTC. It translates to CASSLGGPRSYEQYF. The chain has TRBV27 and TRBJ2-7; D may be TRBD1 or TRBD2 (6 bases each). This CDR3 spans 15 amino acids. The germline V and J ends were trimmed by 2 bases and 1 base, with 12 bases remaining between them. Germline V gene data show CDR1 as MNHEY and CDR2 as SMNVEV (reference sequence).

The chain carries TRBV27 and TRBJ2-7, with D maybe TRBD2 (5 bases). With 4 bases removed from V and 4 bases from J, the gap between germline ends came to 11 bases. Germline V gene data show CDR1 as MNHEY and CDR2 as SMNVEV (reference sequence). CDR3 length: 13 amino acids. CDR3 sequence reads: CASSSLEEYEQYF. CDR3 DNA sequence: TGTGCCAGCAGTTCGCTGGAGGAGTACGAGCAGTACTTC.

With respect to this clone: Because the CDR3's place on the DNA is in doubt, the DNA is left out and the CDR3 is given as listed by TCRdb. This rearrangement joins TRBV29-1 to TRBJ2-5; the table calls TRBD1, which could not be checked here. The germline V gene has CDR1 SQVTM and CDR2 ANQGSEA. Ends included, the CDR3 has 9 residues. This CDR3 reads CSVAEGADF.

The CDR3 is CASSSYPGLDHEQFF. CDR3 coding DNA: TGTGCCAGCAGCTCCTATCCGGGACTAGACCATGAGCAGTTCTTC. V gene TRBV5-6 combines with J gene TRBJ2-1, with 8 positions matching TRBD2. CDR1 is SGHDT and CDR2 is YYEEEE in the germline V gene. The junction had 10 bases not matched to a gene; V was cut back by 3 bases and J by 8 bases. This CDR3 is built from 15 residues.

The chain recombines TRBV6-6 with TRBJ2-4; D not certain. Germline lookup yields CDR1 MNHNY and CDR2 SVGAGI (reference sequence). Trimming stripped 7 bases from V and 6 bases from J, with 16 bases between. The CDR3 extends over 14 amino acids. The CDR3 region has the DNA TGTGCCAGCACTTCTGATCGATCCGGAAACATTCAGTACTTC. It specifies CASTSDRSGNIQYF.

The gene calls are TRBV28 and TRBJ2-1, with D possibly called TRBD1 or TRBD2 (5 bases each). The germline V and J ends were trimmed by 4 bases and 9 bases, with 13 bases remaining between them. The CDR3 is 13 residues long. The V gene's germline CDR1 is MDHEN and CDR2 SYDVKM. The CDR3 protein is CASSSLRESEQFF. DNA for the CDR3: TGTGCCAGCAGTTCCCTCAGGGAGAGTGAGCAGTTCTTC.

V is TRBV10-3 and J is TRBJ2-7; no definite D call. CDR3 length: 15 residues. V lost 0 bases to trimming and J lost 2 bases, with 11 bases between them. Germline V gene lookup returns CDR1 ENHRY and CDR2 SYGVKD. The CDR3 here is CAISESNGPTYEQYF. In DNA, the CDR3 is TGTGCCATCAGTGAGTCGAACGGCCCAACCTACGAGCAGTACTTC.

V and J are TRBV27 and TRBJ2-5; 9 nucleotides line up with TRBD2. Germline loops: CDR1 MNHEY, CDR2 SMNVEV (reference sequence). V shed 1 base and J 1 base; nucleotides not matched to a gene: 1. The CDR3 has 15 residues. In DNA form, the CDR3 reads TGTGCCAGCAGTTTATGGCGGGGGGGCCAAGAGACCCAGTACTTC. This sequence encodes CASSLWRGGQETQYF.

This rearrangement joins TRBV27 to TRBJ1-4; D might be TRBD1 (6 bases). With 6 bases removed from V and 7 bases from J, the gap between germline ends came to 18 bases. The V gene's germline CDR1 is MNHEY and CDR2 SMNVEV (reference sequence). The CDR3 runs 15 residues. CDR3 DNA: TGTGCCAGCAGCCCTTACGCAGGGGACGGTGAAAAACTGTTTTTT. Protein: CASSPYAGDGEKLFF.

This rearrangement joins TRBV10-3 to TRBJ1-6; D gene unclear. Germline lookup yields CDR1 ENHRY and CDR2 SYGVKD. The CDR3 runs 17 residues. V was clipped by 1 base and J by 0 bases, with 10 bases between them. Here the CDR3 reads CAISELTVSSYNSPLHF. In DNA form, the CDR3 reads TGTGCCATCAGTGAGTTGACTGTCAGCTCCTATAATTCACCCCTCCACTTT.

This chain links TRBV2 with TRBJ2-3; D not certain. Per germline, CDR1 SNHLY and CDR2 FYNNEI. The CDR3 length is 13 residues. V was shortened by 6 bases and J by 0 bases, with 7 bases between the two germline ends. CDR3 sequence: CASRWISTDTQYF. CDR3 DNA: TGTGCCAGCAGGTGGATTAGCACAGATACGCAGTATTTT.

On this clone: This likely came from a read error, as a far larger clone is one base away. V usage is TRBV10-2 and J usage is TRBJ2-2, with 13 bases lining up with TRBD2. Germline V gene sequence: CDR1 WSHSY, CDR2 SAAADI. The CDR3 consists of 16 residues. The V gene end was trimmed by 8 bases and the J gene end by 0 bases; junction bases not matched to a gene: 3. The CDR3, as DNA: TGCGCCAGCGAAGGACTAGCGGGGGCGAACACCGGGGAGCTGTTTTTT. The encoded protein is CASEGLAGANTGELFF.

There are a few counts of this clone. J is TRBJ2-2 and V is TRBV5-4; TRBD2 matches 11 bases. The germline V gene encodes CDR1 SGHNT and CDR2 YYREEE (reference sequence). CDR3 size: 15 residues. Losses at the gene ends were 4 bases for V and 4 bases for J; bases not matched to a gene: 3. The CDR3 sequence is CASSVTSGSTGELFF. The DNA of the CDR3 is TGTGCCAGCAGCGTAACTAGCGGGAGCACCGGGGAGCTGTTTTTT.

The rearrangement joins TRBV5-1 to TRBJ2-2, with D maybe TRBD2 (5 bases). The V end lost 0 bases, the J end lost 4 bases, and 7 bases lay between the germline ends. The CDR3 extends over 14 amino acids. Germline loops: CDR1 SGHRS, CDR2 YFSETQ. The CDR3 sequence: CASSLVASTGELFF. In DNA form, the CDR3 reads TGCGCCAGCAGCTTGGTAGCGTCCACCGGGGAGCTGTTTTTT.

The gene calls are TRBV10-2 and TRBJ2-3; a weak D match, TRBD1 (5 bases). The CDR3 is 15 amino acids. Germline assignment: CDR1 WSHSY and CDR2 SAAADI. Between the trimmed V and J ends, which lost 7 bases and 4 bases, there was a span of 18 bases. The CDR3 region is CASNREPGNPDTQYF. CDR3 nucleotide sequence: TGCGCCAGCAATAGAGAGCCAGGGAACCCAGATACGCAGTATTTT.

The rearrangement uses TRBV19 and TRBJ2-7; D may be TRBD1 or TRBD2 (5 bases each). There are 16 residues in the CDR3. V lost 8 bases and J lost 1, with 21 bases in between. Looked up from germline, CDR1 is LNHDA and CDR2 is SQIVND (reference sequence). CDR3 DNA sequence: TGTGCCAGTCGAACTTTGAAGTGGGACGGGTCCTACGAGCAGTACTTC. It translates to CASRTLKWDGSYEQYF.

This clone showed up just once. The V and J genes are TRBV7-9 and TRBJ2-3; 9 positions match TRBD2. Germline CDR1 and CDR2: SEHNR and FQNEAQ (reference sequence). With V trimmed by 5 bases and J by 0 bases, 12 bases remained unmatched. This CDR3 is 18 amino acids long. The CDR3 is CASSPPLSSGDSTDTQYF. In DNA form, the CDR3 reads TGTGCCAGCAGCCCACCCCTTTCTAGCGGGGACAGCACAGATACGCAGTATTTT.

Here the CDR3 reads CASSSEPGRGEQYF. The CDR3 coding sequence is TGTGCCAGCAGCTCCGAACCGGGACGGGGGGAGCAGTACTTC. The rearrangement links TRBV7-9 to TRBJ2-7; D may be TRBD2 (6 bases). Trimming stripped 4 bases from V and 7 bases from J, with 17 bases between. Per the germline V gene, CDR1 is SEHNR and CDR2 is FQNEAQ (reference sequence). This CDR3 contains 14 residues.

The chain couples TRBV7-9 to TRBJ1-2, with 9 bases matching TRBD1. The V and J ends lost 10 bases and 2 bases, in that order; junction bases with no gene match: 11. The germline V gene has CDR1 SEHNR and CDR2 FQNEAQ (reference sequence). This CDR3 is built from 15 residues. The CDR3 sequence is CATGAGTGRNYGYTF. CDR3 nucleotides: TGTGCCACCGGGGCCGGGACAGGGAGGAACTATGGCTACACCTTC.

The J gene is TRBJ1-2, the V gene TRBV29-1, with 10 bases that match TRBD1. This CDR3 contains 13 residues. The V gene end was trimmed by 3 bases and the J gene end by 6 bases; junction bases not matched to a gene: 4. CDR1 is SQVTM, CDR2 ANQGSEA, per germline. The CDR3 spells CSVDGDRGDGYTF. The CDR3 coding sequence is TGCAGCGTTGACGGGGACAGGGGTGATGGCTACACCTTC.

The chain employs TRBV15 and TRBJ2-3; 7 nucleotides match TRBD1. The V and J ends lost 4 bases and 2 bases, in that order; junction bases with no gene match: 9. Germline CDR1 and CDR2: LNHNV and YYDKDF (reference sequence). The CDR3 is 16 residues long. The CDR3 sequence: CATSIRDSEFTDTQYF. CDR3 DNA sequence: TGTGCCACCAGCATCCGGGACAGCGAATTCACAGATACGCAGTATTTT.

This clone occurred a few times. The genes are TRBV5-4 and TRBJ2-7; D tentatively reads TRBD1 or TRBD2 (6 bases each). V lost 0 bases and J lost 2, with 12 bases in between. This CDR3 is 15 amino acids long. CDR1 and CDR2 (germline): SGHNT, YYREEE (reference sequence). CDR3 DNA sequence: TGTGCCAGCAGCTTGGCACAGGGAGGCACCTACGAGCAGTACTTC. Translating it yields CASSLAQGGTYEQYF.

This clone has a single count. The chain is built from TRBV15 and TRBJ2-1; D might be TRBD2 (6 bases). The CDR3 is 14 amino acids. Germline V CDR1 and CDR2: LNHNV, YYDKDF (reference sequence). V dropped 6 bases and J dropped 0 bases, with 9 bases sitting between them. In DNA, the CDR3 is TGTGCCACCAGAGAGACTAGCTCCTACAATGAGCAGTTCTTC. This codes for CATRETSSYNEQFF. Supplemented by reference TRBV15 and TRBJ2-1, the full variable domain reads DAMVIQNPRYQVTQFGKPVTLSCSQTLNHNVMYWYQQKSSQAPKLLFHYYDKDFNNEADTPDNFQSRRPNTSFCFLDIRSPGLGDTAMYLCATRETSSYNEQFFGPGTRLTVL.

J is TRBJ2-3 and V is TRBV5-4; either TRBD1 or TRBD2 may supply D (5 bases each). V was clipped by 6 bases and J by 4 bases, with 15 bases between them. Germline CDR1 SGHNT, CDR2 YYREEE (reference sequence). This CDR3 is built from 14 residues. Here the CDR3 DNA reads TGTGCCAGCACCGCGGGTTGGGGGTCAGATACGCAGTATTTT. Translation: CASTAGWGSDTQYF.

This clone showed up many times. The chain combines TRBV6-5 with TRBJ2-1; TRBD2 aligns across 8 bases. Germline loops: CDR1 MNHEY, CDR2 SVGAGI. This CDR3 region has 14 residues. The CDR3 loop reads CTTGRGGSYNEQFF. The CDR3 coding sequence is TGTACTACCGGACGGGGGGGTTCCTACAATGAGCAGTTCTTC.

The genes are TRBV30 and TRBJ1-3; TRBD1 might be the D (5 bases). Germline lookup yields CDR1 GTSNPN and CDR2 SVGIG (reference sequence). V lost 1 base, J lost 0 bases, and 10 bases lay in between. This CDR3 comprises 15 residues. CDR3 sequence reads: CAWSGEGFSGNTIYF. CDR3 nucleotides: TGTGCCTGGAGTGGGGAGGGGTTCTCTGGAAACACCATATATTTT. Filled out from reference TRBV30 and TRBJ1-3, the complete variable domain reads SQTIHQWPATLVQPVGSPLSLECTVEGTSNPNLYWYRQAAGRGLQLLFYSVGIGQISSEVPQNLSASRPQDRQFILSSKKLLLSDSGFYLCAWSGEGFSGNTIYFGEGSWLTVV.

The CDR3 protein is CASSRGETEAFF. The CDR3 DNA reads as TGTGCCAGCAGTCGAGGGGAAACTGAAGCTTTCTTT. The rearrangement links TRBV2 to TRBJ1-1, with D perhaps TRBD1 (5 bases). CDR3 length: 12 residues. The V gene lost 5 bases and the J gene lost 5 bases, with 9 bases spanning the gap. Germline-derived CDR1 and CDR2 are SNHLY and FYNNEI.